The rows below give T cell receptor beta chains drawn from one sample of a study of CXCR3-negative and CXCR3-positive naive CD8 T cells. From the 5' RACE reads, TCRdb lists one entry per CDR3 protein and no DNA. Its table lists 150,000 to 180,000 distinct CDR3 sequences. Sequencing was performed on naive CXCR3+ CD8+ T cells from blood. These receptors all come from a human donor in good health. Some clones in this sample may be carry-over from other donors' samples. CDR3s include the opening cysteine and the closing phenylalanine or tryptophan.

TRBJ2-7 TRBV13 CASSLVRTSEQYF
TRBJ2-7 TRBV4-1 CASSQDGTGVRYEQYF
TRBJ2-2 TRBV4-3 CASSQAATTVNTGELFF
TRBJ1-1 TRBV7-8 CASNMRRGNTEAFF
TRBJ1-5 TRBV14 CASSQGGGAGQPQHF
TRBJ2-5 TRBV7-7 CASSSLAEAPQETQYF
TRBJ1-4 TRBV7-8 CASSSIRADATNEKLFF
TRBJ1-1 TRBV28 CATQEGNTEAFF
TRBJ2-7 TRBV2 CASRPWGLAGGSYEQYF
TRBJ2-3 TRBV24-1 CATSDGTSGGTDTQYF
TRBJ1-4 TRBV7-9 CASSSGGTNEKLFF
TRBJ2-1 TRBV20-1 CSAVKTYNEQFF
TRBJ2-1 TRBV4-1 CASSQVETDNEQFF
TRBJ2-1 TRBV20-1 CSALPGLAGVSYNEQFF
TRBJ2-7 TRBV6-2/TRBV6-3 CASSYYPGQTYEQYF
TRBJ2-7 TRBV29-1 CSVVLVGYVGEQYF
TRBJ2-7 TRBV28 CASSPPRGGDYEQYF
TRBJ1-2 TRBV7-9 CASSHGSNYGYTF
TRBJ2-1 TRBV19 CSSMGLMGSYNEQFF
TRBJ2-1 TRBV20-1 CSAMGLAGGSINNEQFF
TRBJ1-1 TRBV29-1 CSVLGGNTEAFF
TRBJ1-1 TRBV4-1 CASSKRDRGTEAFF
TRBJ2-7 TRBV11-2 CASSSYWISGNEQYF
TRBJ1-3 TRBV4-3 CASSPGGGSGNTIYF
TRBJ1-4 TRBV19 CASSIDLGSNEKLFF
TRBJ2-1 TRBV29-1 CSVEDLYRRLAGSESNEQFF
TRBJ2-7 TRBV2 CASTQGGGSYEQYF